This T cell receptor beta chain was retrieved from a study of regulatory T cells in long-lasting Graves disease (dated by TCRdb to about 2021). In terms of the full investigation: Newly diagnosed Graves' disease patients had taken antithyroid drugs for less than 3 months. Peripheral blood TCR sequencing and RNA sequencing compared persistent Graves' disease patients with newly diagnosed Graves' disease patients. The study was conducted in China and was registered as a clinical trial. A total of some 35 samples underwent TCR sequencing: some 13 from persistent and around 20 from newly diagnosed Graves' disease patients. General findings and caveats noted by the study authors: As a limitation, the authors acknowledged that the small sample size may reduce accuracy. Compared with newly diagnosed patients, patients with persistent Graves' disease had lower TCR Shannon entropy and fewer highly expanded clones, which suggests clonal expansion. Persistent patients shared more public clonotypes among themselves (around 2,500) than newly diagnosed patients did (about 970). Persistent disease showed preferential use of TRBV28, TRBJ1-2 and TRBJ2-5, whereas newly diagnosed disease favored TRBV20-1 and TRBJ2-1. Sequencing and analysis were restricted to the TCR beta chain. Peripheral blood alone was examined, since thyroid tissue, which constituted the primary lesion, could not be accessed.

The meaning of the sample's time point label: newly diagnosed GD, antithyroid drugs for less than 3 months. For both TCR sequencing and RNA sequencing, RNA was extracted from PBMCs using TRIzol. The diagnosis of Graves' disease was made according to American Thyroid Association guidelines. The patients came from an endocrinology department in Xi'an, China. Each patient gave around 9.2 milliliters of peripheral blood, collected in an EDTA anticoagulant tube. Ficoll Paque Plus density gradient separation was used to isolate PBMCs, and no further T cell sorting was performed. RNA quality was checked with an Agilent 2100 Bioanalyzer and agarose gel, and concentration with a NanoDrop 2000. About this clonotype itself: What this receptor recognizes is not known. No base quality values were provided; no much bigger clone lies one nucleotide off.

Between the V and J ends, shortened by 4 bases and 3 bases respectively, the junction contains 19 bases. There are 16 amino acids in the CDR3, from cysteine to phenylalanine inclusive. Only CDR3 DNA is held: 48 bases, read in frame from base 1. Based on the germline V gene (reference sequence), the CDR1 and CDR2 sequences are LGHDT and YNNKEL. The library was built by means of multiplex PCR. Sequencing used an Illumina HiSeq 4000. iRepertoire HTBI primers and Arm-PCR amplification of CDR3 regions were used to construct TCR beta libraries. Before sequencing, the PCR products went through gel purification. Per the original workflow: Across samples, around 58 TRBV and 13 to 15 TRBJ segments were identified and used for gene usage analysis of CDR3 amino acid clonotypes. COPE and FqMerger were used to merge the filtered high-quality paired reads into contigs. BLAST was used to align contigs to IMGT TRBV, TRBD and TRBJ reference genes, with CDR3 defined following IMGT. Highly expanded clones were defined as clonotypes with a frequency above 0.1%. Shannon entropy served as the measure of repertoire diversity, while the Gini coefficient captured V-J evenness. A clonotype was considered public if more than one individual shared it. TCRdb cleaned the public reads at Q25 with fastp, built clones with MiXCR and kept in-frame beta chains. Rows with a matching CDR3 protein are joined into one entry that keeps the most common DNA and genes. The V and J calls were not made by the authors but by TCRdb's processing. The sample table lists around 500,000 distinct CDR3 sequences, more than 10% of them with a count of one. The top ten clonotypes cover 8.9% of the sample.

The same data also went into a second study, on T cells in Graves' hyperthyroidism and ophthalmopathy. The second publication reports: Stable Graves' hyperthyroidism was defined as the absence of progression to ophthalmopathy over 18 months of follow-up. The hyperthyroidism patients were between 18 and 65 years old and newly diagnosed, with a disease duration of less than 2 months. The study excluded patients with uncontrolled infections, other autoimmune diseases, pregnancy or lactation. Diagnoses were based on clinical symptoms, serum thyroxine and TRAb, thyroid ultrasound and orbital computed tomography. A first-round RT-PCR of the TCR CDR3 used the HTBI primer set with the Qiagen OneStep RT-PCR kit. Most expanded thyroid clonotypes (frequency above 0.001) were also detected in blood, suggesting blood repertoires may reflect thyroid immune responses. A 13 V-J signature model separated ophthalmopathy from stable hyperthyroidism, with around 91% sensitivity and 81% to 83% specificity in cross-validation and 80%/75% in testing. In validation, the model predicted progression to ophthalmopathy with 55% to 71% sensitivity and approximately 74% specificity, a median of 6.5 months before onset. To identify distinguishing TCR V-J signatures, a discovery cohort of 100 patients was used, comprising some 45 with Graves' ophthalmopathy and under 60 with stable Graves' hyperthyroidism. Whether ophthalmopathy could be predicted prospectively was tested in an independent validation cohort made up of some 20 hyperthyroidism patients plus 17 patients who later progressed to ophthalmopathy. For training and testing, the 110 or so patients in the discovery cohort were randomly divided in a 7:3 ratio. Thyroid tissue and blood T-cell repertoires from six Graves' hyperthyroidism patients were also compared in the study. After blood sampling, hyperthyroidism patients were treated with methimazole at a starting dose of 30 mg daily, and ophthalmopathy patients were treated with high-dose intravenous methylprednisolone. The libraries were constructed in a second round of multiplex PCR and then size-selected and purified. The libraries were sequenced on an Illumina HiSeq2000 using paired-end 100 bp reads. SOAPnuke was used to process the raw data, throwing out any read that contained adapters or uncalled bases, had a mean Phred below 15, or lacked an exact constant-primer or identifier match. COPE v1.2.5 was used to merge the high-quality paired reads, and each unique nucleotide sequence was defined as a clonotype. Clonotypes were aligned to IMGT TRBV, TRBD and TRBJ reference segments using MiTCR v1.1. The analysis included only V-J combinations with a frequency above 0.0001, which together covered 99% to 99.2% of the repertoires. A TCS score was defined as the ratio between F50 (clonal expansion) and ExV (chaos), using BLOSUM62-based TCRdist between CDR3 peptides within each V-J. Welch's t-statistics and random forest reduced fewer than 600 V-J features to around 14, which were used in a naive Bayes classifier (R e1071). Sample size was not statistically predetermined, and blinding of investigators to group allocation was not performed. The paper reports TCR Vbeta CDR3 sequencing of 130 to 150 peripheral blood samples: approximately 41 ophthalmopathy, fewer than 80 hyperthyroidism and 17 progressor patients.

The sequence joins TRBV3-1 to TRBJ2-7; possibly the D gene is TRBD2, per 6 matching bases. Sequenced material: peripheral blood mononuclear cells (PBMCs), taken at new diagnosis, from a patient treated with antithyroid drugs. This TCR came from a woman in her 30s with Graves disease. Donor details come from another sample of the same person, matched by shared clones. CDR3 loop: CASSPRSLARDYEQYF. The DNA sequence reads TGTGCCAGCAGCCCAAGGTCACTAGCACGGGACTACGAGCAGTACTTC.